The T cell receptor (beta chain) under discussion was sequenced for a study of blood T cells in healthy people across ages. This clonotype was seen repeatedly, ten times or more. Sample-barcoded 5' priming and a J-beta primer mix drove a second PCR of 7 to 11 cycles. Via MiXCR, TCRdb re-called the 5' RACE reads, giving one row per CDR3 protein. The sample has about 640,000 distinct CDR3 sequences, approximately 50% seen once. With 7 bases removed from V and 3 bases from J, the gap between germline ends came to 13 bases. From germline, CDR1 is SGHTA and CDR2 FQGNSA. The CDR3 consists of 15 residues. The V gene is TRBV7-2, the J gene TRBJ1-6; possible D gene TRBD1, 5 bases. The sequenced sample consisted of blood. This clonotype was obtained from a man in his sixties in good health. The CDR3: CASNTGTLYNSPLHF. The CDR3 DNA is TGTGCCAGCAACACCGGGACCCTCTATAATTCACCCCTCCACTTT. The full variable domain, its missing parts supplied by reference TRBV7-2 and TRBJ1-6, is GAGVSQSPSNKVTEKGKDVELRCDPISGHTALYWYRQSLGQGLEFLIYFQGNSAPDKSGLPSDRFSAERTGGSVSTLTIQRTQQEDSAVYLCASNTGTLYNSPLHFGNGTRLTVT.